The 20 T cell receptor beta chains below come from one sample, sequenced in a study of blood T cell repertoires in COVID-19. Using immunoSEQ multiplex PCR, the repertoire was profiled, and TCRdb retains in-frame clones only, with some absent. The table includes about 95,000 clones, approximately 91% detected once. Material for sequencing was peripheral blood. The receptors were gathered from a woman aged 70-85 years with acute or convalescent COVID-19.

This sequence joins TRBV7-9 and TRBJ2-5; 9 positions match TRBD1. CDR1 is SEHNR, CDR2 FQNEAQ, per germline (reference sequence). Trimming removed 6 bases from V and 4 bases from J; junction bases left unmatched: 9. The CDR3 runs 15 residues. CDR3 residues: CASRPGQGVAETQYF. The CDR3 DNA sequence: TGTGCCAGCAGACCGGGACAGGGAGTAGCAGAGACCCAGTACTTC.

This clone was counted between two and nine times. The chain is built from TRBV19 and TRBJ1-4; 10 nucleotides line up with TRBD1. With 4 bases clipped from V and 5 bases from J, the junction kept 10 bases outside the gene matches. There are 17 residues in the CDR3. Germline V CDR1 and CDR2: LNHDA, SQIVND (reference sequence). The CDR3: CASSTTGGGGGNEKLFF. The CDR3 DNA reads as TGTGCCAGTAGTACGACAGGGGGCGGGGGAGGAAATGAAAAACTGTTTTTT.

This chain links TRBV2 with TRBJ2-2, with 7 bases matching TRBD1. In germline, CDR1 is SNHLY, CDR2 FYNNEI. V dropped 5 bases and J dropped 1; count of bases not matched to a gene: 7. The CDR3 consists of 16 residues. This CDR3 is CASSFPRDRNTGELFF. The CDR3 nucleotides read TGTGCCAGCAGTTTTCCTCGGGACAGGAACACCGGGGAGCTGTTTTTT.

The rearrangement joins TRBV4-2 to TRBJ1-3; 9 nucleotides match TRBD1. The length of the CDR3 is 17 residues. The trim removed 1 base at V and 3 bases at J, leaving 7 bases unmatched. The germline V gene encodes CDR1 LGHNA and CDR2 YNFKEQ. The CDR3 loop reads CASSQGTGTGNGNTIYF. The DNA of the CDR3 is TGTGCCAGCAGCCAAGGGACCGGGACAGGGAATGGAAACACCATATATTTT.

This rearrangement joins TRBV27 to TRBJ2-7; no reliable D call. Trimming took off 5 bases at V and 2 bases at J, with 19 bases between the two ends. The CDR3 is made up of 16 amino acids. Germline V gives CDR1 MNHEY, CDR2 SMNVEV (reference sequence). The CDR3 nucleotides read TGTGCCAGCAGTCCAACACGGGTCGAGCTACCCTACGAGCAGTACTTC. Translation gives CASSPTRVELPYEQYF.

The rearrangement uses TRBV6-5 and TRBJ2-5, with TRBD1 as a possible D gene (6 bases). The germline V gene has CDR1 MNHEY and CDR2 SVGAGI. The V end lost 5 bases, the J end lost 4 bases, and 14 bases lay between the germline ends. The CDR3 has 14 residues. The CDR3 DNA is TGTGCCAGCAGTAGGAACAGGGCGTCAGAGACCCAGTACTTC. It specifies CASSRNRASETQYF.

This rearrangement joins TRBV19 to TRBJ2-1, with TRBD1 identical over 7 bases. Germline V gives CDR1 LNHDA, CDR2 SQIVND (reference sequence). Germline trimming cut 8 bases from V and 0 bases from J; bases unmatched to any gene: 10. This CDR3 contains 16 residues. The CDR3 DNA follows: TGTGCCAGTGGTAACCTTCCAGGGGGCTCCTACAATGAGCAGTTCTTC. Its translation is CASGNLPGGSYNEQFF.

The V gene is TRBV5-5, the J gene TRBJ1-2, with unresolved D. Germline CDR1 and CDR2: SGHKS and YYEKEE (reference sequence). CDR3 length equals 13 residues. Trimming shortened V by 1 base and J by 8 bases, and 12 bases separated the two germline ends. CDR3 loop: CASSLTPPFGYTF. CDR3 nucleotide sequence: TGTGCCAGCAGCTTGACACCGCCATTCGGCTACACCTTC.

This clone has only a few counts. V usage is TRBV28 and J usage is TRBJ2-7, with a tentative D call TRBD2 (6 bases). This CDR3 is built from 15 residues. Trimming cost V 6 bases and J 1 base, with 16 bases left between them. Looked up from germline, CDR1 is MDHEN and CDR2 is SYDVKM. CDR3 residues: CASSTPAGPSYEQYF. CDR3 nucleotide sequence: TGTGCCAGCAGCACCCCGGCGGGGCCTTCCTACGAGCAGTACTTC.

In DNA form, the CDR3 reads TGTGCCAGCAGCCTCCTCGGCCACAGGGACGCCCACTATGGCTACACCTTC. Amino acids: CASSLLGHRDAHYGYTF. The V and J genes are TRBV14 and TRBJ1-2; D possibly corresponds to TRBD1 (6 bases). V was clipped by 4 bases and J by 3 bases, with 21 bases between them. This CDR3 is built from 17 residues. The V gene's germline CDR1 is SGHDN and CDR2 FVKESK.

In its sample, this clone was seen a few times. The gene calls are TRBV19 and TRBJ1-3; 9 bases match TRBD1. CDR3 length: 17 residues. The trim removed 5 bases at V and 0 bases at J, leaving 8 bases unmatched. Germline CDR1 is LNHDA and CDR2 is SQIVND (reference sequence). Here the CDR3 reads CASSHGTGSVSGNTIYF. The CDR3 DNA follows: TGTGCCAGTAGTCATGGGACAGGGTCGGTCTCTGGAAACACCATATATTTT.

This clone was detected only once. The chain joins TRBV6-5 to TRBJ2-5; unclear D gene. The CDR3 runs to 13 residues. The V end lost 8 bases, the J end lost 0 bases, and 10 bases lay between the germline ends. CDR1 is MNHEY, CDR2 SVGAGI, per germline. CDR3: CASRSRYQETQYF. CDR3 nucleotides: TGTGCCAGCCGTTCTAGGTACCAAGAGACCCAGTACTTC.

This clone was observed a handful of times. V and J are TRBV5-1 and TRBJ1-6, with D maybe TRBD1 (5 bases). The germline gives CDR1 SGHRS, CDR2 YFSETQ. The V gene lost 4 bases and the J gene lost 0 bases, with 8 bases spanning the gap. The CDR3 is 15 amino acids. The CDR3 coding sequence is TGCGCCAGCAGCCTGGACACCTCCTATAATTCACCCCTCCACTTT. Protein product: CASSLDTSYNSPLHF.

CDR3 in DNA: TGTGCCAGCAGCCTAGGGACAGGGGGGTCTGGCGAGCAGTACTTC. It codes for CASSLGTGGSGEQYF. The V gene is TRBV28, the J gene TRBJ2-7; TRBD1 matches at 11 bases. The V segment lost 6 bases and the J segment 6 bases; nucleotides outside the gene matches: 10. From germline, CDR1 is MDHEN and CDR2 SYDVKM. The CDR3 loop spans 15 amino acids. The variable domain in full, completed from reference TRBV28 and TRBJ2-7, reads DVKVTQSSRYLVKRTGEKVFLECVQDMDHENMFWYRQDPGLGLRLIYFSYDVKMKEKGDIPEGYSVSREKKERFSLILESASTNQTSMYLCASSLGTGGSGEQYFGPGTRLTVT.

This sequence joins TRBV27 and TRBJ1-5; 7 positions agree with TRBD1. This CDR3 spans 14 amino acids. Per germline, CDR1 MNHEY and CDR2 SMNVEV (reference sequence). V lost 3 bases to trimming and J lost 4 bases; unmatched junction nucleotides: 3. The CDR3 sequence is CASSFRGINQPQHF. CDR3 bases: TGTGCCAGCAGTTTCAGGGGGATAAATCAGCCCCAGCATTTT.

This clone turned up a few times. This chain links TRBV11-2 with TRBJ1-1, with D maybe TRBD1 (5 bases). The CDR3 sequence is 13 residues long. CDR1 SGHAT and CDR2 FQNNGV come from the germline V gene. Between the trimmed V and J ends, which lost 3 bases and 10 bases, there was a span of 15 bases. The CDR3 DNA follows: TGTGCCAGCAGCTTGGCGGGACGGGAGGTAGCTTTCTTT. Its protein product is CASSLAGREVAFF.

The chain has TRBV2 and TRBJ2-2; D is perhaps TRBD2 (5 bases). Per germline, CDR1 SNHLY and CDR2 FYNNEI. The CDR3 sequence is 14 residues long. Trimming removed 6 bases at V and 5 bases at J, with 13 bases between. Written as DNA, the CDR3 is TGTGCCAGCAGCCCATACCGCGGGACCGGGGAGCTGTTTTTT. Translation gives CASSPYRGTGELFF.

V is TRBV5-1 and J is TRBJ2-5; D call uncertain. The CDR3 has 15 residues. With 4 bases removed from V and 5 bases from J, the gap between germline ends came to 18 bases. The germline gives CDR1 SGHRS, CDR2 YFSETQ. The CDR3 protein is CASSLADNYFETQYF. The DNA of the CDR3 is TGCGCCAGCAGCCTGGCTGACAATTATTTTGAGACCCAGTACTTC.

This chain uses TRBV4-2 with TRBJ2-1; weak D call: TRBD1 (7 bases). With 0 bases removed from V and 1 base from J, the gap between germline ends came to 13 bases. Germline values: CDR1 LGHNA, CDR2 YNFKEQ. The CDR3 contains 17 residues. The CDR3 region is CASSQDLAGQSYNEQFF. The CDR3 bases are TGTGCCAGCAGCCAAGATCTCGCGGGACAGTCCTACAATGAGCAGTTCTTC.

The CDR3 DNA reads TGTGCCAGCAGAAGACTAGCAGAGACCCAGTACTTC. This sequence encodes CASRRLAETQYF. The chain is built from TRBV28 and TRBJ2-5; 7 bases match TRBD2. The germline V gene encodes CDR1 MDHEN and CDR2 SYDVKM. There are 12 residues in the CDR3. J lost 4 bases, V lost 6 bases, and 2 bases had no gene match. The entire variable domain, with the rest obtained from reference TRBV28 and TRBJ2-5, is as follows: DVKVTQSSRYLVKRTGEKVFLECVQDMDHENMFWYRQDPGLGLRLIYFSYDVKMKEKGDIPEGYSVSREKKERFSLILESASTNQTSMYLCASRRLAETQYFGPGTRLLVL.